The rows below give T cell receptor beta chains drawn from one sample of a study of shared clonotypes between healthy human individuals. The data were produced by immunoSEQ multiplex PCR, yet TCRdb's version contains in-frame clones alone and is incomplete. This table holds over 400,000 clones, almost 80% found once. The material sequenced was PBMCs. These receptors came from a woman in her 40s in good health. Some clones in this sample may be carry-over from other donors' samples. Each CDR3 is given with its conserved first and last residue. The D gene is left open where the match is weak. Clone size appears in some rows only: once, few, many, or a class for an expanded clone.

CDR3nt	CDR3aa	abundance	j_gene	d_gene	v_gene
TGTGCCAGCAGCCCCAGTGGGACTATCCAAGAGACCCAGTACTTC	CASSPSGTIQETQYF	once	TRBJ2-5	TRBD2	TRBV9
TGTGCCATCAGTGAGTCAAAGGACAGGGGTTACGAGCAGTACTTC	CAISESKDRGYEQYF	NA	TRBJ2-7	TRBD1	TRBV10-3
TGCGCCAGCAGCTTGAAGGGACAGGGAAGGGGCGAGCAGTACTTC	CASSLKGQGRGEQYF	NA	TRBJ2-7	TRBD1	TRBV5-1
TGTGCCAGCGCCAAGGGGTGGGACAGGGTTAATTGGACCCAGTACGAGCAGTACTTC	CASAKGWDRVNWTQYEQYF	NA	TRBJ2-7	TRBD1	TRBV27
TGTGCCAGCTCGGGACTCACCTCGGAGCAGTACTTC	CASSGLTSEQYF	NA	TRBJ2-7	NA	TRBV11-2
TGTGCCAGCAGCGTATCCCTCGGGAGTCAATACGAGCAGTACTTC	CASSVSLGSQYEQYF	NA	TRBJ2-7	NA	TRBV9
TGTGCCAGCAGCTCGAACCAGGGGAGGGGAGAGACCCAGTACTTC	CASSSNQGRGETQYF	few	TRBJ2-5	NA	TRBV7-2
TGTGCCAGCAGCTTAATGGGACAGGGTGTCGGCACTGAAGCTTTCTTT	CASSLMGQGVGTEAFF	NA	TRBJ1-1	TRBD1	TRBV7-6
TGTGCCTGGTCGGTGGGGGGGTTCGACAATGAGCAGTTCTTC	CAWSVGGFDNEQFF	NA	TRBJ2-1	TRBD2	TRBV30
TGCGCCAGCAGCCAACCGACTAGCGGGAGGGCAGATAGTGACTCGTTCTTC	CASSQPTSGRADSDSFF	NA	TRBJ2-1	TRBD2	TRBV4-1
TGTGCCAGCACACTCCGGGGGGCGGGCAATCAGCCCCAGCATTTT	CASTLRGAGNQPQHF	NA	TRBJ1-5	NA	TRBV28
TGTGCCACCAGCAGGGGGCTTCAGGGCCCGATGTCGCAGTATTTT	CATSRGLQGPMSQYF	NA	TRBJ2-3	NA	TRBV15
TGTGCCAGCAGCTTAGCCCCGGGACCAGAGACCCAGTACTTC	CASSLAPGPETQYF	NA	TRBJ2-5	NA	TRBV11-2
TGTGCCAGCAGGGAGGGTGGGGATCAGCCCCAGCATTTT	CASREGGDQPQHF	NA	TRBJ1-5	NA	TRBV28
TGTGCCAGCAGCCAGGTAGCGGCGTCCTACAATGAGCAGTTCTTC	CASSQVAASYNEQFF	NA	TRBJ2-1	NA	TRBV11-1
TGTGCCAGCAGTACCCCCCCAGGGGGCTTCCGGGAGTGGTATGCAAAGAATGAGCAGTTCTTC	CASSTPPGGFREWYAKNEQFF	many	TRBJ2-1	TRBD1	TRBV28
TGTGCCAGTAGTCCTCAGCGGGACCTAACCAGGGGGGAGCAGTTCTTC	CASSPQRDLTRGEQFF	NA	TRBJ2-1	NA	TRBV19
TGTGCCAGCTCACCAGTCAACGGAAGGGCTGGAAACACCATATATTTT	CASSPVNGRAGNTIYF	NA	TRBJ1-3	NA	TRBV18
TGTGCCAGCAGGGCAACCTACAATGAGCAGTTCTTC	CASRATYNEQFF	few	TRBJ2-1	NA	TRBV28
TGTGCCTGGAGTGGAGGGGGGGGTCTAAATACGCAGTATTTT	CAWSGGGGLNTQYF	NA	TRBJ2-3	NA	TRBV30
TGTGCCTGGAGTCCGGGGGGTGGGTACAATGAGCAGTTCTTC	CAWSPGGGYNEQFF	NA	TRBJ2-1	TRBD2	TRBV30
TGTGCCACCAGCAGAGATCCAGGGGACAATGAGCAGTTCTTC	CATSRDPGDNEQFF	NA	TRBJ2-1	NA	TRBV15